This T cell receptor (beta chain) was recorded in a study of CD8+ T cells in alopecia areata. Documented treatment: oral pan-JAK inhibitor, 5-10 mg twice daily. General study results and limits: Especially in alopecia totalis/universalis, lesional scalp showed greater clonality than normal scalp did. The treated group had a single nonresponder, limiting CD8+ expansion-response conclusions. Scalp clonality and expanded CD8+ clones among the top 100 showed significant decreases with tofacitinib.

cDNA reverse transcribed from extracted RNA served as the sequencing template. TCRdb's copy holds only in-frame clones and misses some; the assay was immunoSEQ multiplex PCR. The sample shows some 200,000 clones, 55% to 70% of them seen only once. On this clone itself: Its specificity is not known.

CDR1 and CDR2 from the germline V gene are GTSNPN and SVGIG (reference sequence). The CDR3 loop spans 13 amino acids. The ends were cut back, 5 bases at V and 10 bases at J, with 19 bases in the middle. J is TRBJ2-3 and V is TRBV30, with D hard to call. The specimen comprised CD4+ T cells sorted from blood, sampled at week 4, from a patient treated with tofacitinib. The sequence was collected from a human donor with alopecia areata. CDR3 DNA sequence: TGTGCCTGGGGTAGACGGCTGATCGAGCCGCAGTATTTT. Translated, it gives CAWGRRLIEPQYF.